This TCR beta chain originates from a study of shared clonotypes between healthy human individuals. Study results and limitations: Sampling used blood alone; tissue repertoires probably differ. It was observed that about 5% of naive CD4 clonotypes were shared across a handful of donors.

Remarks on this clone: The antigen remains undetermined.

CDR1 and CDR2 from the germline V gene are MNHNY and SVGAGI (reference sequence). Trimming pared 1 base from V and 3 bases from J, leaving 15 bases between. The CDR3 extends over 16 amino acids. TCRdb keeps only in-frame clones here, not all; method: immunoSEQ multiplex PCR. The data contain about 610,000 clones, less than 98% of them singletons. This TCR came from a woman in her twenties or thirties in good health. J is TRBJ1-2 and V is TRBV6-6; D is perhaps TRBD1 (6 bases). Sequences were obtained from naive CD4+ T cells sorted from blood. The subset: CD45RA+ positively selected. The CDR3 DNA sequence: TGTGCCAGCAGTTACTGGCCAGCAGGGACATACTATGGCTACACCTTC. Its translation: CASSYWPAGTYYGYTF.